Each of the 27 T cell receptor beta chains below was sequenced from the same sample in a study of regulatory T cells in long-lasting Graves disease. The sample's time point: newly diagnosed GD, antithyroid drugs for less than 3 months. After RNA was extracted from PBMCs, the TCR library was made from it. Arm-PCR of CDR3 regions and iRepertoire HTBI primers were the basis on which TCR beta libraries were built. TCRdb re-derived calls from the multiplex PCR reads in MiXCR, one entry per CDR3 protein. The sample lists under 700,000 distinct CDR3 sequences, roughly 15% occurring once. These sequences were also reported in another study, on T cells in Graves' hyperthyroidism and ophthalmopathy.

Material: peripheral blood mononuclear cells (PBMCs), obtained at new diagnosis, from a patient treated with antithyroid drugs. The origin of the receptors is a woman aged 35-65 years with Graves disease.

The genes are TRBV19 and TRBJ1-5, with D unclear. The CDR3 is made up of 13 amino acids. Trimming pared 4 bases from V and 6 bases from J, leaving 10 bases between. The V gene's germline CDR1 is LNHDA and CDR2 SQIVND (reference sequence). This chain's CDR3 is CASSREDAQPQHF. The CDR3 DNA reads TGTGCCAGTAGTAGGGAAGACGCTCAGCCCCAGCATTTT.

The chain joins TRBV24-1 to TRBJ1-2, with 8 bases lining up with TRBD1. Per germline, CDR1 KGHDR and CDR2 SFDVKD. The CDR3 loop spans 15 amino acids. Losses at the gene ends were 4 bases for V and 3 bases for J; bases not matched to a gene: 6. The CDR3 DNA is TGTGCCACCAGTGAAGGGACAGGCGTCGACTATGGCTACACCTTC. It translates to CATSEGTGVDYGYTF.

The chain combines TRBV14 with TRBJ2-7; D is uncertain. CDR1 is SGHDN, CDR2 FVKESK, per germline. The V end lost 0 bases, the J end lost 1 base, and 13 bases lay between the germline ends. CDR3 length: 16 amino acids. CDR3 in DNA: TGTGCCAGCAGCCAAGATTGGCCGAGCCCTTCCTACGAGCAGTACTTC. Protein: CASSQDWPSPSYEQYF.

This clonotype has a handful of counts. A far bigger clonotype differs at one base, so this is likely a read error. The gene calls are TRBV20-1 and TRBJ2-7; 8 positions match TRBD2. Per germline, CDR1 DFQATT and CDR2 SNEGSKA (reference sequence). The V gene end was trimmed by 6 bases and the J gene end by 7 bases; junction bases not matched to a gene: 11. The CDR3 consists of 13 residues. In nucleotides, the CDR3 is TGCAGTGCAAAGGGACTAGTCGGCAATGAGCAGTACTTC. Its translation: CSAKGLVGNEQYF.

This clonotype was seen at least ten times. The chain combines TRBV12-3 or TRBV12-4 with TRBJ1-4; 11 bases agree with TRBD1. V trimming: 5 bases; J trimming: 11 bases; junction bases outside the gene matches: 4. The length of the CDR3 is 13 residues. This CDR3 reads CASSPDRGRKLFF. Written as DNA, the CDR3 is TGTGCCAGCAGTCCGGACAGGGGGCGGAAACTGTTTTTT.

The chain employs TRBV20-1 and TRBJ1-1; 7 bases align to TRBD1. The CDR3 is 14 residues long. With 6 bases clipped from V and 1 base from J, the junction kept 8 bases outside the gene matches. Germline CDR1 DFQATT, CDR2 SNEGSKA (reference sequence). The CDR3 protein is CSAEPGQQNTEAFF. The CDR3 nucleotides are TGCAGTGCAGAACCGGGACAGCAGAACACTGAAGCTTTCTTT.

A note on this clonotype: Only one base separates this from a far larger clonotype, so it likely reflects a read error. The CDR3 bases are TGTGCCAGCAGCCCCCCGGGACAGTCTACCTCCGGCTACACCTTC. This translates into CASSPPGQSTSGYTF. V usage is TRBV10-3 and J usage is TRBJ1-2; 7 bases map to TRBD1. Per the germline V gene, CDR1 is ENHRY and CDR2 is SYGVKD. Unmatched junction bases numbered 19, after V lost 10 bases and J lost 8 bases. The CDR3 is made up of 15 amino acids.

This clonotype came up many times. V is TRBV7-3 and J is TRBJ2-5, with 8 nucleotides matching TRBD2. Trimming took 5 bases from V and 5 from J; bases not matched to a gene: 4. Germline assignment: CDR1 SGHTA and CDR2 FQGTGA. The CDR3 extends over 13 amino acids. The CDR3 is CASSRGGPETQYF. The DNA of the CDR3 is TGTGCCAGCAGCCGGGGGGGGCCGGAGACCCAGTACTTC.

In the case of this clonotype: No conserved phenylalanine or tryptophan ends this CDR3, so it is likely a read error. CDR3 residues: CASSFRLTEAFS. CDR3 bases: TGTGCCAGCAGTTTTAGACTCACTGAAGCTTTCTCT. The chain joins TRBV28 to TRBJ1-1; D uncertain. The CDR3 covers 12 residues. Germline CDR1 is MDHEN and CDR2 is SYDVKM. Between the trimmed V and J ends, which lost 3 bases and 4 bases, there was a span of 6 bases.

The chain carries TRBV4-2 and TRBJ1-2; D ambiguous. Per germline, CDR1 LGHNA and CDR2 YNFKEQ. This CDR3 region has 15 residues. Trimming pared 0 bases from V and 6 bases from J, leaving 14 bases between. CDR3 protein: CASSQEHSSSNGYTF. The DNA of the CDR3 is TGTGCCAGCAGCCAAGAGCACAGCAGTTCTAATGGCTACACCTTC.

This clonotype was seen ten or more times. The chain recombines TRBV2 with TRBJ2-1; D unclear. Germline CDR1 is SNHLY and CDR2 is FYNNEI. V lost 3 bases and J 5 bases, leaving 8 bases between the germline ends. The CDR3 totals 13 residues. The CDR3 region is CASSDGTNNEQFF. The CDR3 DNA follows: TGTGCCAGCAGTGACGGTACAAACAATGAGCAGTTCTTC.

For the CDR3, the DNA is TGCGCCAGCACTACAAGGGACAGGGATTCACCCCTCCACTTT. This gives the protein CASTTRDRDSPLHF. The V gene is TRBV10-1, the J gene TRBJ1-6; the match to TRBD1 covers 9 bases. CDR3 length: 14 residues. Germline lookup yields CDR1 WNHNN and CDR2 SYGVQD (reference sequence). Trimming removed 7 bases from V and 8 bases from J; junction bases left unmatched: 6.

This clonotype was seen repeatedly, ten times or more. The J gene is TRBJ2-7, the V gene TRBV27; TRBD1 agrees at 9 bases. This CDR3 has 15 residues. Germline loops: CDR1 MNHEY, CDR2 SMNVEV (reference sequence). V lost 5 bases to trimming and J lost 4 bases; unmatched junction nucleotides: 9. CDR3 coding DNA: TGTGCCAGCAGTCGCTACCCGGACAGGGGTTACGAGCAGTACTTC. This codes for CASSRYPDRGYEQYF.

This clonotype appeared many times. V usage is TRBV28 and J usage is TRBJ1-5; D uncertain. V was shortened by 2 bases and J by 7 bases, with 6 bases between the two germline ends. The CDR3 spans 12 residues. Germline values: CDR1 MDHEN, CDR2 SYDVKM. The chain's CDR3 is CASSLEVQPQHF. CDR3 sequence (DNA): TGTGCCAGCAGTTTAGAGGTGCAGCCCCAGCATTTT.

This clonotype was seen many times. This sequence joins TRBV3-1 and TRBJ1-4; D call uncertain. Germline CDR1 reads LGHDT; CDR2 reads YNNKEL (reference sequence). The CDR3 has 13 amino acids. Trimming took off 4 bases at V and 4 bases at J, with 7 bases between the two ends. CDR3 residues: CASSRIINEKLFF. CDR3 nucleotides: TGTGCCAGCAGCCGAATAATTAATGAAAAACTGTTTTTT.

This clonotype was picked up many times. CDR3 amino acids: CASPGHNNSPLHF. The CDR3 DNA is TGTGCCAGTCCGGGACACAATAATTCACCCCTCCACTTT. The V and J genes are TRBV6-2 or TRBV6-3 and TRBJ1-6; D may be TRBD1 (6 bases). With 9 bases removed from V and 5 bases from J, the gap between germline ends came to 11 bases. CDR1 and CDR2 (germline): MNHEY, SVGEGT. The CDR3 is 13 amino acids.

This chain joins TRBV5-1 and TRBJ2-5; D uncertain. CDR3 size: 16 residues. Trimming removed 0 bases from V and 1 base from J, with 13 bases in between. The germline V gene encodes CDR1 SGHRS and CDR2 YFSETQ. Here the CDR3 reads CASSLVLPISQETQYF. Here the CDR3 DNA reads TGCGCCAGCAGCTTGGTCCTACCGATCAGCCAAGAGACCCAGTACTTC.

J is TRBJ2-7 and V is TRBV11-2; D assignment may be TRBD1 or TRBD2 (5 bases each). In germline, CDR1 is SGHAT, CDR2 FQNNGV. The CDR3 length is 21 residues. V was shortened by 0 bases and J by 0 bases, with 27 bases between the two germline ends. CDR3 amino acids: CASSLDGGQGHQPYFSYEQYF. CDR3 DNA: TGTGCCAGCAGCTTAGATGGGGGTCAGGGTCATCAGCCTTACTTCTCCTACGAGCAGTACTTC.

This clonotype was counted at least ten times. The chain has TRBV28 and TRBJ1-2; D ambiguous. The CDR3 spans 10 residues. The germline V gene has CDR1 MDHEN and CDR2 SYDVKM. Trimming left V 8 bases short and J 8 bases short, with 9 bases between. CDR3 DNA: TGTGCCAGCCAAGACCGCGGCTACACCTTC. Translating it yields CASQDRGYTF.

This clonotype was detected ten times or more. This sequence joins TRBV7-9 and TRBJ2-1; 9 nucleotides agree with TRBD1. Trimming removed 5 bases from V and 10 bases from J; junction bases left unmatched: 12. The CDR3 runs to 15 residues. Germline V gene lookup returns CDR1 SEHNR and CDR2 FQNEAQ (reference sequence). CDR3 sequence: CASSIPGQGDREQFF. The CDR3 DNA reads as TGTGCCAGCAGCATACCGGGACAGGGAGACAGGGAGCAGTTCTTC.

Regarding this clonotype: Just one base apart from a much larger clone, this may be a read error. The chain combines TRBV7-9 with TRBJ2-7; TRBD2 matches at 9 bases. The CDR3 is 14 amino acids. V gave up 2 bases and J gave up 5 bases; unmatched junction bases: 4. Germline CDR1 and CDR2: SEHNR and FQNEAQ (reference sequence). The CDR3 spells CASSLRRGGHEQYF. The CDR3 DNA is TGTGCCAGCAGCTTACGGCGGGGGGGCCACGAGCAGTACTTC. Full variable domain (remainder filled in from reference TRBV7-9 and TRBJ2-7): DTGVSQNPRHKITKRGQNVTFRCDPISEHNRLYWYRQTLGQGPEFLTYFQNEAQLEKSRLLSDRFSAERPKGSFSTLEIQRTEQGDSAMYLCASSLRRGGHEQYFGPGTRLTVT.

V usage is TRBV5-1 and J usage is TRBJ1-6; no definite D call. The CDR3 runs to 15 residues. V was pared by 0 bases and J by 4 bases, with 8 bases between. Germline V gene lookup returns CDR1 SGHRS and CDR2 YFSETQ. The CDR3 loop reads CASSLGEPYNSPLHF. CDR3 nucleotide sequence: TGCGCCAGCAGCTTGGGGGAGCCTTATAATTCACCCCTCCACTTT.

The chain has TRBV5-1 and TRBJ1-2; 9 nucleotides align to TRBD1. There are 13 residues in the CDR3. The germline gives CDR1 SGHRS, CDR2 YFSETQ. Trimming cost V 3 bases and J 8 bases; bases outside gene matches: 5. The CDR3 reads CASSSGQGWGYTF. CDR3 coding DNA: TGCGCCAGCAGCTCCGGACAGGGGTGGGGCTACACCTTC.

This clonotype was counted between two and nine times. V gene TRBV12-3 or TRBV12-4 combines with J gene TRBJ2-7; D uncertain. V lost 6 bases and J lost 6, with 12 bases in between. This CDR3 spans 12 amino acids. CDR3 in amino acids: CASSRTTSEQYF. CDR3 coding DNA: TGTGCCAGCAGCCGTACGACGAGCGAGCAGTACTTC.

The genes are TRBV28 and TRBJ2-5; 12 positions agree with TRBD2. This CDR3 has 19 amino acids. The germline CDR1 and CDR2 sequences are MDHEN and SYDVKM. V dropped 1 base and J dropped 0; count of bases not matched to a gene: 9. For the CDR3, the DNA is TGTGCCAGCAGTTTATCTGGGACTAGCGGGTTTCCCCACCAAGAGACCCAGTACTTC. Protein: CASSLSGTSGFPHQETQYF.

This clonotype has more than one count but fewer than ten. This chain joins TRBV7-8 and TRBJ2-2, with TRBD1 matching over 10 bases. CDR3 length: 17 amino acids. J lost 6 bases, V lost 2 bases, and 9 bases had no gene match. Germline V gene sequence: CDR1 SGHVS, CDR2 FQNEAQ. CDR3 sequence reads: CASSLPAGTGDAGELFF. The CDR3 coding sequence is TGTGCCAGCAGCTTACCCGCCGGGACAGGGGATGCCGGGGAGCTGTTTTTT.

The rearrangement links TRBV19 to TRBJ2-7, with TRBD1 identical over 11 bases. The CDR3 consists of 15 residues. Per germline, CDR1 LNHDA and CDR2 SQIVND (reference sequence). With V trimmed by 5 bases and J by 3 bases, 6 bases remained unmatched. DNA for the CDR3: TGTGCCAGTAGTGTTGCCGGGACAGGGGGCTACGAGCAGTACTTC. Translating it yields CASSVAGTGGYEQYF. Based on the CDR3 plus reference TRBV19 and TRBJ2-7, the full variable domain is DGGITQSPKYLFRKEGQNVTLSCEQNLNHDAMYWYRQDPGQGLRLIYYSQIVNDFQKGDIAEGYSVSREKKESFPLTVTSAQKNPTAFYLCASSVAGTGGYEQYFGPGTRLTVT.